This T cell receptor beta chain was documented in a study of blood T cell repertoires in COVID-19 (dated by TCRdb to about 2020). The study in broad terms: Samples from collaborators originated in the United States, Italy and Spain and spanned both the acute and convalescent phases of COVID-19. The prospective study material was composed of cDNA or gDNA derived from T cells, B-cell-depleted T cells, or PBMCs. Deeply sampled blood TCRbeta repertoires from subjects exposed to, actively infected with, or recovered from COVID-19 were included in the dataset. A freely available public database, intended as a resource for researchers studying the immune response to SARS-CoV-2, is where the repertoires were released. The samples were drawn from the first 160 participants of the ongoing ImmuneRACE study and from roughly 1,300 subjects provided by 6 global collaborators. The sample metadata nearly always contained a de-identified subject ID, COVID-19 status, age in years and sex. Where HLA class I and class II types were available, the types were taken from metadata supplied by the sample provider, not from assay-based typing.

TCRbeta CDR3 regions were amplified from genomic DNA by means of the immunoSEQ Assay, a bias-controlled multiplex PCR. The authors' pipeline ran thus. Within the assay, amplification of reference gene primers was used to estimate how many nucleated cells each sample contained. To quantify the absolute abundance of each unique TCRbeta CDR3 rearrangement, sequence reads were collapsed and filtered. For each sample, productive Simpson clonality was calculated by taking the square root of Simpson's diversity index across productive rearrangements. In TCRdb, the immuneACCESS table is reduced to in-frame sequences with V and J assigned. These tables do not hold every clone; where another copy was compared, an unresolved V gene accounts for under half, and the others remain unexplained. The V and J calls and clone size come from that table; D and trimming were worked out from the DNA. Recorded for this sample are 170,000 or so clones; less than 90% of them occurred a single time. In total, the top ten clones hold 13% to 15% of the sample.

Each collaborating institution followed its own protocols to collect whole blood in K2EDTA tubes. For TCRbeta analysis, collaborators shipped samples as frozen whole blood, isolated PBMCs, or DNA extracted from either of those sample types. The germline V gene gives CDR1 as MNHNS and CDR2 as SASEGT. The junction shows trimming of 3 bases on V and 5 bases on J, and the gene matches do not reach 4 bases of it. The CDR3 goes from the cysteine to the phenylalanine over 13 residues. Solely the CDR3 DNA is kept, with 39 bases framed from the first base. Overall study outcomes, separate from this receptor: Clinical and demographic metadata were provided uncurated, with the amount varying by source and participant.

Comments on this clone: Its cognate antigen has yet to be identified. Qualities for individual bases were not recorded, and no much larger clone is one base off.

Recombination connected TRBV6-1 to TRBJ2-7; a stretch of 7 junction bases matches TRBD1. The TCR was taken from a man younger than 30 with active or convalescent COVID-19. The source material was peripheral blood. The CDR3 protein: CASSEDRWDEQYF. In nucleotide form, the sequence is TGTGCCAGCAGTGAGGACAGGTGGGACGAGCAGTACTTC.